Below are 15 T cell receptor beta chains sequenced from a single sample in a study of vaccination and CD4 T cells after COVID-19 (dated 2022 in TCRdb). Taken with the paper, the label for treatment or condition translates to: roughly 10-day PBMC culture with coronavirus spike peptide pools or control peptides (ViraFEST assay). Their antigens remain unidentified. The library was prepared using PCR. The sequencing machine was an Illumina iSeq 100. DNA from cultured CD4+ T cells was subjected to TCR sequencing with the Oncomine TCR Beta short-read assay at the Johns Hopkins FTIC core. In-frame beta chains were kept once TCRdb had trimmed the public reads at Q25 with fastp and called clones with MiXCR. All rows with the same CDR3 protein become a single entry with the most common DNA and genes. The sample table contains about 15,000 distinct CDR3 sequences; only one count was recorded for about 67% of them. 15% to 20% of the sample is held by the ten biggest clonotypes.

Sequenced material: CD4+ T cells from blood, cultured in vitro. These TCRs come from a human donor who had recovered from COVID-19.

The V call is TRBV7-2, the J call TRBJ2-3; D is unclear. The CDR3 covers 14 residues. From germline, CDR1 is SGHTA and CDR2 FQGNSA. The V end lost 2 bases, the J end lost 2 bases, and 8 bases lay between the germline ends. The CDR3 sequence: CASSLNGVTDTQYF. The CDR3 bases are TGTGCCAGCAGCTTAAACGGAGTCACAGATACGCAGTATTTT.

J is TRBJ1-5 and V is TRBV4-2, with a possible D match to TRBD1 (6 bases). This CDR3 contains 16 residues. CDR1 and CDR2 from the germline V gene are LGHNA and YNFKEQ. Trimming pared 2 bases from V and 7 bases from J, leaving 18 bases between. This CDR3 is CASSQIQGQNPQPQHF. As DNA, the CDR3 is TGTGCCAGCAGCCAAATTCAAGGACAGAACCCACAGCCCCAGCATTTT.

A remark on this clonotype: The DNA is left out, because the CDR3 cannot be placed on it with certainty; the CDR3 is given as TCRdb lists it. The chain links TRBV6-1 to TRBJ1-6; the table assigns TRBD1, which was not confirmed against the DNA. Germline V gives CDR1 MNHNS, CDR2 SASEGT. The CDR3 extends over 17 residues, inclusive of both ends. The chain's CDR3 is CASSTSPGQRYNSPLHF.

This clonotype was found a few times. The chain combines TRBV6-1 with TRBJ1-5, with a possible D match to TRBD1 (6 bases). The CDR3 consists of 12 residues. With 6 bases removed from V and 4 bases from J, the gap between germline ends came to 7 bases. Germline V gene data show CDR1 as MNHNS and CDR2 as SASEGT. The CDR3 here is CASSQGNQPQHF. The CDR3 coding sequence is TGTGCCAGCAGCCAGGGGAATCAGCCCCAGCATTTT.

This clonotype was detected once. The V and J genes are TRBV7-3 and TRBJ2-2; D is undetermined. From germline, CDR1 is SGHTA and CDR2 FQGTGA. The CDR3 is 14 residues long. V was cut by 3 bases and J by 5 bases, with 10 bases left in between. DNA of the CDR3: TGTGCCAGCAGCTTGGACGATCGGACCGGGGAGCTGTTTTTT. Translated, it gives CASSLDDRTGELFF.

This clonotype appeared a few times. The gene calls are TRBV27 and TRBJ2-3; 7 nucleotides line up with TRBD2. Germline-derived CDR1 and CDR2 are MNHEY and SMNVEV (reference sequence). This CDR3 has 15 amino acids. With 4 bases clipped from V and 2 bases from J, the junction kept 6 bases outside the gene matches. As DNA, the CDR3 is TGTGCCAGCAGTTCCCCCGGACTAGTCACAGATACGCAGTATTTT. Amino acid sequence: CASSSPGLVTDTQYF.

V usage is TRBV6-5 and J usage is TRBJ1-6, with D maybe TRBD1 (6 bases). V was clipped by 0 bases and J by 7 bases, with 10 bases between them. CDR1 and CDR2 from the germline V gene are MNHEY and SVGAGI. The length of the CDR3 is 15 residues. CDR3 nucleotide sequence: TGTGCCAGCAGTTACTCTGCCGGGACAAATTCACCCCTCCACTTT. Protein: CASSYSAGTNSPLHF.

This clonotype was seen a few times. The chain has TRBV6-2 or TRBV6-3 and TRBJ2-7, with 9 nucleotides matching TRBD1. Germline V CDR1 and CDR2: MNHEY, SVGEGT. The trim removed 5 bases at V and 2 bases at J, leaving 7 bases unmatched. This CDR3 spans 15 amino acids. In DNA form, the CDR3 reads TGTGCCAGCAGTCCGCTGGGACAGGGCACCTACGAGCAGTACTTC. Residues: CASSPLGQGTYEQYF.

The rearrangement uses TRBV6-1 and TRBJ2-7; D may be TRBD1 (6 bases). The V and J ends lost 4 bases and 3 bases respectively, with 16 bases between them. The CDR3 length is 15 residues. Germline V CDR1 and CDR2: MNHNS, SASEGT. The CDR3 here is CASSVQGELHYEQYF. The CDR3, as DNA: TGTGCCAGCAGTGTACAGGGAGAGCTGCACTACGAGCAGTACTTC.

The chain recombines TRBV6-1 with TRBJ1-5; tentative D call: TRBD1 (6 bases). V was trimmed by 5 bases and J by 9 bases, leaving 14 bases between them. The CDR3 is 13 amino acids. The V gene's germline CDR1 is MNHNS and CDR2 SASEGT. Here the CDR3 reads CASSPEGVRPQHF. The CDR3 nucleotides are TGTGCCAGCAGTCCGGAGGGGGTTCGGCCCCAGCATTTT.

V gene TRBV11-3 combines with J gene TRBJ2-7; 14 bases line up with TRBD2. The length of the CDR3 is 15 residues. CDR1 is SGHNT, CDR2 YENEEA, per germline. The junction had 5 bases not matched to a gene; V was cut back by 5 bases and J by 5 bases. In DNA form, the CDR3 reads TGTGCCAGCAGCGTCGGGACTAGCGGGAGCCACGAGCAGTACTTC. Translation gives CASSVGTSGSHEQYF.

This clonotype was picked up one time. The V and J genes are TRBV7-2 and TRBJ2-5; TRBD2 aligns across 14 bases. Germline V gene data show CDR1 as SGHTA and CDR2 as FQGNSA. V lost 3 bases, J lost 0 bases, and 3 bases stayed unmatched. The CDR3 is 17 amino acids. The CDR3 loop reads CASSFGTSGSYQETQYF. DNA for the CDR3: TGTGCCAGCAGCTTCGGGACTAGCGGGAGTTACCAAGAGACCCAGTACTTC.

The chain recombines TRBV6-1 with TRBJ1-1; unclear D gene. This CDR3 comprises 13 residues. Between the trimmed V and J ends, which lost 5 bases and 1 base, there was a span of 8 bases. The V gene's germline CDR1 is MNHNS and CDR2 SASEGT. The CDR3 sequence is CASSTGPNTEAFF. The CDR3 DNA follows: TGTGCCAGCAGTACCGGCCCGAACACTGAAGCTTTCTTT.

The chain carries TRBV6-1 and TRBJ1-2; D is perhaps TRBD1 (6 bases). The CDR3 has 15 amino acids. CDR1 MNHNS and CDR2 SASEGT come from the germline V gene. Trimming removed 4 bases from V and 4 bases from J, with 16 bases in between. CDR3 sequence: CASSAGGQIIYGYTF. DNA of the CDR3: TGTGCCAGCAGTGCTGGGGGGCAAATAATCTATGGCTACACCTTC.

By its share, this clonotype is medium-sized. The rearrangement uses TRBV27 and TRBJ2-7; possible D gene TRBD2, 6 bases. Germline V gene sequence: CDR1 MNHEY, CDR2 SMNVEV (reference sequence). The CDR3 contains 13 residues. V shed 6 bases and J shed 2 bases, with 11 bases lying between them. The CDR3 DNA is TGTGCCAGCAGGTTCGGGAGTACCTACGAGCAGTACTTC. Its protein is CASRFGSTYEQYF.